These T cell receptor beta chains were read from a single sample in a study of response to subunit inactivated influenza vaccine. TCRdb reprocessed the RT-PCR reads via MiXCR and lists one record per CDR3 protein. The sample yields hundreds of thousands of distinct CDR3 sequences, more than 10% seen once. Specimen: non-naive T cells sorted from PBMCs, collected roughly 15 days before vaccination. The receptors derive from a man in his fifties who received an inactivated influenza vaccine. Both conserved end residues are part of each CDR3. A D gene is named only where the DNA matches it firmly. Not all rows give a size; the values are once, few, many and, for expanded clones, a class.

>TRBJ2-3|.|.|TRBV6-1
CASSEGLVPTDTQYF
TGTGCCAGCAGTGAGGGACTTGTCCCGACAGATACGCAGTATTTT
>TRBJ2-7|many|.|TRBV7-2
CASSPRSAVGSYEQYF
TGTGCCAGCAGTCCGCGGTCGGCGGTGGGGTCCTACGAGCAGTACTTC
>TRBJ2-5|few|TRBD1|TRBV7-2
CASSLGGQGQYF
TGTGCCAGCAGCTTAGGCGGACAGGGCCAGTACTTC
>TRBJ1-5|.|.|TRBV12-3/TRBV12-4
CASRSAGRWDQPQHF
TGTGCCAGTCGGTCCGCAGGGAGATGGGATCAGCCCCAGCATTTT
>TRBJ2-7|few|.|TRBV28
CASSSPGRSYEQYF
TGTGCCAGCAGTTCACCGGGAAGATCCTACGAGCAGTACTTC
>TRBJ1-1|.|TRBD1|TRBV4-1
CASSHGTGGDEAFF
TGCGCCAGCAGCCACGGCACAGGGGGTGATGAAGCTTTCTTT
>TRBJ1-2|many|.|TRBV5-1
CASSFGQGYGYTF
TGCGCCAGCAGCTTCGGCCAGGGCTATGGCTACACCTTC
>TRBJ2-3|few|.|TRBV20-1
CSASGGPSGGADTQYF
TGCAGTGCTAGCGGGGGGCCCTCGGGAGGCGCAGATACGCAGTATTTT
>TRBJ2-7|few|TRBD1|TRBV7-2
CASSLVGTGGYEQYF
TGTGCCAGCAGCTTAGTCGGGACAGGGGGCTACGAGCAGTACTTC
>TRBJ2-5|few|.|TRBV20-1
CSARKGQAKETQYF
TGCAGTGCTAGAAAGGGACAAGCCAAAGAGACCCAGTACTTC
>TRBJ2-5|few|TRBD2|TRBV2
CASSEAGTSWETQYF
TGTGCCAGCAGTGAAGCGGGGACTAGTTGGGAGACCCAGTACTTC
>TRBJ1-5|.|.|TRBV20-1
CSVSQESNQPQHF
TGCAGTGTCTCACAGGAGAGCAATCAGCCCCAGCATTTT
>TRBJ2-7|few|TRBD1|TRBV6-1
CATNRDRVSEQYF
TGTGCCACCAACCGGGACAGGGTGAGCGAGCAGTACTTC
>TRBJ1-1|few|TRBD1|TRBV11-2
CASSSGQAFMNTEAFF
TGTGCCAGCAGCTCGGGACAGGCATTCATGAACACTGAAGCTTTCTTT
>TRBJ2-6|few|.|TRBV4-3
CASSQDGAAGANVLTF
TGCGCCAGCAGCCAAGATGGGGCGGCTGGGGCCAACGTCCTGACTTTC
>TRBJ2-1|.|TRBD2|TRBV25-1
CASSELTSGSYNEQFF
TGTGCCAGCAGTGAATTGACTAGCGGGAGTTACAATGAGCAGTTCTTC
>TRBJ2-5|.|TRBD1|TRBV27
CASSSTGSDETQYF
TGTGCCAGCAGTTCGACAGGGAGTGATGAGACCCAGTACTTC
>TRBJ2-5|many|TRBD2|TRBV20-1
CSARKLAGGPDQETQYF
TGCAGTGCTAGAAAGCTAGCGGGAGGGCCGGACCAAGAGACCCAGTACTTC
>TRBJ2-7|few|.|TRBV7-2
CASSTQGEQYF
TGTGCCAGCAGCACCCAGGGCGAGCAGTACTTC
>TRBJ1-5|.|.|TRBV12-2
CASRLAEGLYQPQHF
TGTGCAAGTCGCTTAGCGGAGGGATTGTATCAGCCCCAGCATTTT
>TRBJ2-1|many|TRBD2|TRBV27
CASSPLRRAGGPHEQFF
TGTGCCAGCAGTCCCCTCAGGAGAGCGGGAGGGCCTCATGAGCAGTTCTTC
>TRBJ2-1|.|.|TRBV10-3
CAISVDNEQFF
TGTGCCATCAGTGTGGACAATGAGCAGTTCTTC
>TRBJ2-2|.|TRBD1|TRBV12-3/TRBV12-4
CASKRDRNTGELFF
TGTGCCAGCAAACGGGACAGAAACACCGGGGAGCTGTTTTTT
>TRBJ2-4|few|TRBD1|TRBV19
CATRQGPRENIQYF
TGTGCCACACGACAGGGGCCCCGGGAAAACATTCAGTACTTC
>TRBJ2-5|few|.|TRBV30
CAWSVSTAETQYF
TGTGCCTGGAGTGTCTCGACAGCGGAGACCCAGTACTTC
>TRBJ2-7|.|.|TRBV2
CASSRKEDEQYF
TGTGCCAGCAGCCGGAAAGAAGACGAGCAGTACTTC
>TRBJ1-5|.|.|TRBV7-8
CASSLAQNSPQHF
TGTGCCAGCAGCTTAGCGCAGAACTCGCCCCAGCATTTT
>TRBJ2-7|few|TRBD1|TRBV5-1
CASRIVGGAPHEQYF
TGCGCCAGCAGGATAGTAGGGGGCGCGCCCCACGAGCAGTACTTC
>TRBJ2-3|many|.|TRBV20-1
CSARRDRKTQYF
TGCAGTGCTAGGCGGGACAGAAAAACGCAGTATTTT
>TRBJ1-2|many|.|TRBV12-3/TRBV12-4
CASSLGGRGYTF
TGTGCCAGCAGTTTAGGGGGGAGGGGCTACACCTTC
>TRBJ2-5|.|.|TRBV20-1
CSARGGETQYF
TGCAGTGCTCGGGGCGGGGAGACCCAGTACTTC
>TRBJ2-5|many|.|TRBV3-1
CASSQDYGETQYF
TGTGCCAGCAGCCAAGATTATGGAGAGACCCAGTACTTC
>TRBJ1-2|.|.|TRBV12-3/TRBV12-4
CASSLWPTNYGYTF
TGTGCCAGCAGTTTATGGCCAACTAACTATGGCTACACCTTC